This T cell receptor (beta chain) derives from a study of T cells after yellow fever vaccination. The study's findings and limits: One caveat is that FACS-sorted repertoires could contain abundant clonotypes contaminating from the bulk population. Researchers report a weaker secondary response that nonetheless peaked faster, day 5 versus 15.

TCRdb fed the 5' RACE reads into MiXCR, producing one record per CDR3 protein. The sample comprises 120,000 or so distinct CDR3 sequences, about 16% of which are singletons, and approximately 39% rests with the top ten. This clonotype was seen a handful of times. Its antigen is unidentified. The material sequenced was CD8+ T cells sorted from PBMCs, taken 5 days after the yellow fever booster vaccination. The clonotype originates from a man aged 18 to 29 who received the YFV17D yellow fever vaccine.

CDR3 loop: CASSQDRQSPEAFF. CDR3 nucleotide sequence: TGCGCCAGCAGCCAAGATCGGCAGTCCCCTGAAGCTTTCTTT. The chain couples TRBV4-1 to TRBJ1-1, with D unclear. This CDR3 spans 14 amino acids. V was trimmed by 0 bases and J by 6 bases, leaving 11 bases between them. Germline lookup yields CDR1 MGHRA and CDR2 YSYEKL.